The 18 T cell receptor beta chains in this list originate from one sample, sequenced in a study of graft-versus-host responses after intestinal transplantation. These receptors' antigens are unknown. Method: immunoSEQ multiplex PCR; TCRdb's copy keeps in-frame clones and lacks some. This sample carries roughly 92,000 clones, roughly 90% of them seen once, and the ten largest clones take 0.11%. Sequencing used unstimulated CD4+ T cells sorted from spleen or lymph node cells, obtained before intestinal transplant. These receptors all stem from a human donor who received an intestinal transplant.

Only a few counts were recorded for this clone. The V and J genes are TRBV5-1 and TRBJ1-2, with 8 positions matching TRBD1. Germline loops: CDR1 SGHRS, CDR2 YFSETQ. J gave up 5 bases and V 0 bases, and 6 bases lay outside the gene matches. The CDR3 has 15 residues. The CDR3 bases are TGCGCCAGCAGCTTGGAGACAGGGGCAGGATATGGCTACACCTTC. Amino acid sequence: CASSLETGAGYGYTF.

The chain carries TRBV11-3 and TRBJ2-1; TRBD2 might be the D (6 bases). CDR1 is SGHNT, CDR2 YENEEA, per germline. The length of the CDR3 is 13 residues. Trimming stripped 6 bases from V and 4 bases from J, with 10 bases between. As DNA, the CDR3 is TGTGCCAGCAGTACGGGGGAGTACAATGAGCAGTTCTTC. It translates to CASSTGEYNEQFF.

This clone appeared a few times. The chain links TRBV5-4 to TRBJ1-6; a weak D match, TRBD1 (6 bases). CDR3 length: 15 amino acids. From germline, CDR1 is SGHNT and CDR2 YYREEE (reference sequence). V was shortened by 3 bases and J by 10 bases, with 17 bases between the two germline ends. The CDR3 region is CASSSDRVSGSPLHF. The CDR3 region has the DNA TGTGCCAGCAGCTCGGACAGAGTTTCTGGGTCACCCCTCCACTTT.

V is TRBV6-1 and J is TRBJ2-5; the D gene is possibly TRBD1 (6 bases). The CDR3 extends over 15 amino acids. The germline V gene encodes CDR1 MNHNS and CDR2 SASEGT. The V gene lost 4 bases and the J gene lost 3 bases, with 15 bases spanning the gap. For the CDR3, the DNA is TGTGCCAGCAGTGTAAGCAGGGGTTGGGAAGAGACCCAGTACTTC. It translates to CASSVSRGWEETQYF.

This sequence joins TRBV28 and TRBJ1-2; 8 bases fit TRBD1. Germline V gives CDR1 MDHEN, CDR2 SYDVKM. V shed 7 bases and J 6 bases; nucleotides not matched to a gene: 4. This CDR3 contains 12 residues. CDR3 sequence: CASTQDRDGYTF. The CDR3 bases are TGTGCCAGCACCCAGGACAGGGATGGCTACACCTTC.

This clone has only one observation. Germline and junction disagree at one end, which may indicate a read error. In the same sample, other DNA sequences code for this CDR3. This CDR3 reads CASSLAQGQAYEQYF. CDR3 nucleotide sequence: TGCGCCAGCAGTTTGGCGCAGGGACAGGCTTACGAGCAGTACTTC. V and J are TRBV5-1 and TRBJ2-7; 8 nucleotides line up with TRBD1. Germline CDR1 reads SGHRS; CDR2 reads YFSETQ. The CDR3 spans 15 residues.

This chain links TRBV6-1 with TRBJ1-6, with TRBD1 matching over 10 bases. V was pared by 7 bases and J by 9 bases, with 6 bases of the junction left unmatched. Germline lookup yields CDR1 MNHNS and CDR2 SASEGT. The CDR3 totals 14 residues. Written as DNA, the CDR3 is TGTGCCAGCATCCCGGGACAGGGGCCTTCACCCCTCCACTTT. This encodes CASIPGQGPSPLHF.

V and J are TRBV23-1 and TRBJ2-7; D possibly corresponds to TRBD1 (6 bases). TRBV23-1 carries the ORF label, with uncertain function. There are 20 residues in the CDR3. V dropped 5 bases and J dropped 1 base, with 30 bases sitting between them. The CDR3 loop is CASSLRLPGHPNIGSYEQYF. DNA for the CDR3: TGCGCCAGCAGTTTGCGCTTACCGGGACACCCCAATATAGGATCCTACGAGCAGTACTTC.

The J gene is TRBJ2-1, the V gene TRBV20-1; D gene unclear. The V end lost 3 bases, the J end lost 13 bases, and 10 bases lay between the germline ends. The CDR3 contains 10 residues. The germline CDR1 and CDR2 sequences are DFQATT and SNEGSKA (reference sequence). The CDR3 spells CSASRWSQFF. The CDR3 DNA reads TGCAGTGCTAGTCGGTGGTCCCAGTTCTTC.

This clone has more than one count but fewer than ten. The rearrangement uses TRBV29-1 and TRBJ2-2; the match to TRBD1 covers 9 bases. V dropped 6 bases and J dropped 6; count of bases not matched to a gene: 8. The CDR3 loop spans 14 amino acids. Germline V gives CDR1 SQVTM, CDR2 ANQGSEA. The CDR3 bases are TGCAGCGTGGCCCCACAGGGGGCGCCCGGGGAGCTGTTTTTT. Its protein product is CSVAPQGAPGELFF.

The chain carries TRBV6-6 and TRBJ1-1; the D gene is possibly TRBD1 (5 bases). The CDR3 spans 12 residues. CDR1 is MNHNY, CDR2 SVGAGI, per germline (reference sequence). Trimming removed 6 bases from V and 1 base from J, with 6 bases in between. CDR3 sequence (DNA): TGTGCCAGCAGAACAGGGAACACTGAAGCTTTCTTT. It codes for CASRTGNTEAFF.

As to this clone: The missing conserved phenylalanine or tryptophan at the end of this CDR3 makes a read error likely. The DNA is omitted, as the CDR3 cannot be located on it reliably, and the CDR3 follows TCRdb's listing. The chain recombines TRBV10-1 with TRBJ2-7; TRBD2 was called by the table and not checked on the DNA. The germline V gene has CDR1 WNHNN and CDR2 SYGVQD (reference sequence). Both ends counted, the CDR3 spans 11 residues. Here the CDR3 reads CASSPSSSGGN.

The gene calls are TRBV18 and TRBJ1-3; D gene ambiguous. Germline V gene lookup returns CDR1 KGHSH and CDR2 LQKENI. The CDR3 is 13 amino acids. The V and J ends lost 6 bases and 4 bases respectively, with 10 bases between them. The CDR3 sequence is CASSQDYGNTIYF. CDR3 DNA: TGTGCCAGCTCGCAGGATTACGGAAACACCATATATTTT.

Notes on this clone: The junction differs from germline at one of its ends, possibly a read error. The CDR3 DNA reads as TGTGCCAGTACCCAGGGCCCTATTTTT. It is translated as CASTQGPIF. V usage is TRBV19 and J usage is TRBJ1-3; tentatively, D is TRBD1 (5 bases). The CDR3 extends over 9 amino acids. The germline V gene has CDR1 LNHDA and CDR2 SQIVND (reference sequence).

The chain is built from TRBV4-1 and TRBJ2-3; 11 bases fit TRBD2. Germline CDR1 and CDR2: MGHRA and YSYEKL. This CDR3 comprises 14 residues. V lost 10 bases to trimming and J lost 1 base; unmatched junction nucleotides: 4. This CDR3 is CATSLAGGTDTQYF. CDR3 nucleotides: TGCGCCACCTCACTAGCGGGGGGCACAGATACGCAGTATTTT.

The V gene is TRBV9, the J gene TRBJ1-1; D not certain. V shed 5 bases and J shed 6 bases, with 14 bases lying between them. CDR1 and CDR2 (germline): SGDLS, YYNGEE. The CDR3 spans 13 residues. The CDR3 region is CASSSVGGAEAFF. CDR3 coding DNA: TGTGCCAGCAGTAGCGTCGGTGGGGCTGAAGCTTTCTTT. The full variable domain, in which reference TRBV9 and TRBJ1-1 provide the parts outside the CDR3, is DSGVTQTPKHLITATGQRVTLRCSPRSGDLSVYWYQQSLDQGLQFLIQYYNGEERAKGNILERFSAQQFPDLHSELNLSSLELGDSALYFCASSSVGGAEAFFGQGTRLTVV.

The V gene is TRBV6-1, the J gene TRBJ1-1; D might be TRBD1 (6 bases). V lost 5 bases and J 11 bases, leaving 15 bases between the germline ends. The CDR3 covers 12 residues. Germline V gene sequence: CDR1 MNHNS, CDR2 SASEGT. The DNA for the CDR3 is TGTGCCAGCAGTTTGGACAGCTGGAGCGCTTTCTTT. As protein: CASSLDSWSAFF.

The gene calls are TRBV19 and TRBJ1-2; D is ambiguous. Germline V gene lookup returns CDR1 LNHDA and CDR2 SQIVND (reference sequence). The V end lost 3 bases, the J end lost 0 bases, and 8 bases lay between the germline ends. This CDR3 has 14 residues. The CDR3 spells CASSIGGANYGYTF. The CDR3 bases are TGTGCCAGTAGTATCGGCGGAGCTAACTATGGCTACACCTTC. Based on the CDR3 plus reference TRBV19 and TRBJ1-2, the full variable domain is DGGITQSPKYLFRKEGQNVTLSCEQNLNHDAMYWYRQDPGQGLRLIYYSQIVNDFQKGDIAEGYSVSREKKESFPLTVTSAQKNPTAFYLCASSIGGANYGYTFGSGTRLTVV.